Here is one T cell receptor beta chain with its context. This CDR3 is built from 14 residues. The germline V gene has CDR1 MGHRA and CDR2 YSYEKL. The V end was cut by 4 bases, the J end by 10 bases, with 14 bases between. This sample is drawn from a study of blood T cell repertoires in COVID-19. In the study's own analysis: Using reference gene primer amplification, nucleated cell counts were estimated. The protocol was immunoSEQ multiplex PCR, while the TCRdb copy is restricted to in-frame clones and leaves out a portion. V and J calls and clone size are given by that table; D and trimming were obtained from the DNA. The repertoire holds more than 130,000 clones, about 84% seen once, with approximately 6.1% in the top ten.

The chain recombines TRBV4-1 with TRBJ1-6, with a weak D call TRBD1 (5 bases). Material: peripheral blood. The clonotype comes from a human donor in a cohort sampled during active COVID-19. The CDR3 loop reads CASSRGGWNSPLHF. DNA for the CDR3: TGCGCCAGCAGCCGCGGGGGTTGGAACTCACCCCTCCACTTT.